The 17 T cell receptor beta chains below all came from one sample that was sequenced in a study of T-cell reconstitution after alpha-beta-depleted transplantation in children. Preparation of the TCRbeta library involved a method that used unique molecular identifiers. TCRdb independently ran MiXCR on the PCR reads; one entry per CDR3 protein. Of 200,000 to 250,000 distinct CDR3 sequences detected, about 8.4% appear once; the ten largest clones hold 35%. The sequenced sample was PBMCs, mostly from graft donor cells, obtained 360 days after TCRalphabeta/CD19-depleted stem cell transplant. The receptors were gathered from a male patient between 2 and 15 years old who had a stem cell transplant for acute myeloid leukemia, so the T cells may come from the graft donor.

The table lists this clonotype with many counts. The rearrangement links TRBV7-8 to TRBJ1-1; D not resolved. The CDR3 covers 16 residues. The germline V and J ends were trimmed by 3 bases and 1 base, with 15 bases remaining between them. Per germline, CDR1 SGHVS and CDR2 FQNEAQ. CDR3 sequence reads: CASSFSSGLRNTEAFF. CDR3 in DNA: TGTGCCAGCAGCTTTTCTTCCGGACTGAGGAACACTGAAGCTTTCTTT.

This clonotype has at least ten counts. The CDR3 nucleotides are TGTGCCAGCAGTTCCGTCGCGTTACAAGCTTTCTTT. It translates to CASSSVALQAFF. The rearrangement links TRBV12-3 or TRBV12-4 to TRBJ1-1; D call uncertain. Trimming left V 4 bases short and J 9 bases short, with 12 bases between. The CDR3 contains 12 residues.

This clonotype has only a few counts. V is TRBV15 and J is TRBJ1-1, with a tentative D call TRBD1 (5 bases). Germline V gene sequence: CDR1 LNHNV, CDR2 YYDKDF (reference sequence). The CDR3 spans 14 residues. Deletions cut 1 base from V and 3 bases from J, with 9 bases between. This chain's CDR3 is CATSRAGGDTEAFF. The CDR3 region has the DNA TGTGCCACCAGCAGAGCCGGGGGAGACACTGAAGCTTTCTTT.

The sample holds many counts of this clonotype. The chain carries TRBV7-8 and TRBJ2-2, with D uncertain. The germline CDR1 and CDR2 sequences are SGHVS and FQNEAQ. The CDR3 covers 14 residues. Trimming left V 2 bases short and J 0 bases short, with 4 bases between. The CDR3 region has the DNA TGTGCCAGCAGCTTATTCGCGAACACCGGGGAGCTGTTTTTT. Protein product: CASSLFANTGELFF.

At least ten counts were recorded for this clonotype. This chain connects TRBV10-3 to TRBJ2-7; 7 bases are a match to TRBD1. The CDR3 spans 15 residues. Germline CDR1 is ENHRY and CDR2 is SYGVKD. V shed 3 bases, J shed 4 bases, and the junction held 9 bases outside the gene matches. The chain's CDR3 is CAISERSDREYEQYF. The CDR3 region has the DNA TGTGCCATCAGTGAACGGTCCGACAGGGAGTACGAGCAGTACTTC.

In its sample, this clonotype was seen a few times. This chain links TRBV20-1 with TRBJ2-3; 9 bases align to TRBD2. The V segment lost 5 bases and the J segment 2 bases; nucleotides outside the gene matches: 11. Germline V gene lookup returns CDR1 DFQATT and CDR2 SNEGSKA (reference sequence). The CDR3 runs 16 residues. CDR3 region: CSAPNPGLAYTDTQYF. As DNA, the CDR3 is TGCAGTGCTCCAAACCCGGGACTAGCCTACACAGATACGCAGTATTTT.

V usage is TRBV10-3 and J usage is TRBJ1-2; D uncertain. The germline V gene encodes CDR1 ENHRY and CDR2 SYGVKD. The V end was cut by 0 bases, the J end by 3 bases, with 8 bases between. The CDR3 is 14 amino acids. This chain's CDR3 is CAISESRNDYGYTF. The CDR3 DNA sequence: TGTGCCATCAGTGAGTCGCGTAACGACTATGGCTACACCTTC.

The table lists this clonotype with many counts. The V call is TRBV5-1, the J call TRBJ2-5; weak D call: TRBD2 (5 bases). The CDR3 sequence is 15 residues long. The germline V and J ends were trimmed by 1 base and 5 bases, with 15 bases remaining between them. Germline values: CDR1 SGHRS, CDR2 YFSETQ. CDR3 nucleotides: TGCGCCAGCAGCTTGTCCGGGATGAGGAAGGAGACCCAGTACTTC. This translates into CASSLSGMRKETQYF.

This clonotype has at least ten counts. The chain recombines TRBV11-1 with TRBJ2-2; D possibly corresponds to TRBD2 (6 bases). Trimming left V 3 bases short and J 5 bases short, with 13 bases between. Germline CDR1 and CDR2: SGHAT and FQDESV (reference sequence). The CDR3 spans 15 residues. In DNA form, the CDR3 reads TGTGCCAGCAGCTTTGAGCAGGGAGGAACCGGGGAGCTGTTTTTT. Protein: CASSFEQGGTGELFF. The full variable domain, completed using reference TRBV11-1 and TRBJ2-2, is EAEVAQSPRYKITEKSQAVAFWCDPISGHATLYWYRQILGQGPELLVQFQDESVVDDSQLPKDRFSAERLKGVDSTLKIQPAELGDSAMYLCASSFEQGGTGELFFGEGSRLTVL.

As concerns this clonotype: One end of the junction varies from germline; a read error may be responsible. V gene TRBV7-7 combines with J gene TRBJ2-2, with 7 bases matching TRBD1. The germline V gene encodes CDR1 SSHAT and CDR2 FNYEAQ (reference sequence). The CDR3 spans 18 residues. The CDR3 spells CASSLSQLGTANTGELFF. The CDR3 nucleotides read TGTGCTAGCAGCTTAAGTCAACTCGGGACAGCGAACACCGGGGAGCTGTTTTTT.

This clonotype was observed a few times. The chain is built from TRBV29-1 and TRBJ2-5; TRBD2 matches at 13 bases. V was clipped by 5 bases and J by 0 bases; unmatched bases: 9. CDR3 length: 17 amino acids. The germline V gene has CDR1 SQVTM and CDR2 ANQGSEA. The DNA for the CDR3 is TGCAGCGTTAGAGGACTAGCGGGGGATTGGTACCAAGAGACCCAGTACTTC. The encoded protein is CSVRGLAGDWYQETQYF.

This clonotype occurred a few times. The chain combines TRBV12-3 or TRBV12-4 with TRBJ2-5; D is undetermined. Trimming took off 4 bases at V and 5 bases at J, with 11 bases between the two ends. The CDR3 has 13 residues. The CDR3 region has the DNA TGTGCCAGCAGTTCGAGCTCCCCGGAGACCCAGTACTTC. Protein: CASSSSSPETQYF.

The table lists this clonotype with a few counts. V usage is TRBV7-6 and J usage is TRBJ2-7, with a tentative D call TRBD2 (6 bases). The CDR3 length is 14 residues. Trimming took 4 bases from V and 5 from J, leaving 15 bases between them. Germline CDR1 reads SGHVS; CDR2 reads FNYEAQ. The CDR3 DNA reads TGTGCCAGCAGCTATCGGGAGAGGCTCGACGAGCAGTACTTC. It encodes CASSYRERLDEQYF.

The genes are TRBV4-3 and TRBJ2-3; tentatively, D is TRBD1 (6 bases). Germline V lookup: CDR1 LGHNA, CDR2 YSLEER. Trimming left V 0 bases short and J 5 bases short, with 15 bases between. The CDR3 runs 16 residues. CDR3 DNA sequence: TGCGCCAGCAGCCAAGATCTTCACAGGGCCGGAGATACGCAGTATTTT. This sequence encodes CASSQDLHRAGDTQYF.

V gene TRBV20-1 combines with J gene TRBJ2-2; D is unresolved. Per the germline V gene, CDR1 is DFQATT and CDR2 is SNEGSKA (reference sequence). CDR3 length: 13 amino acids. Trimming shortened V by 0 bases and J by 8 bases, and 10 bases separated the two germline ends. This chain's CDR3 is CSARDTGVGELFF. CDR3 nucleotides: TGCAGTGCTAGAGATACGGGCGTGGGGGAGCTGTTTTTT.

This clonotype was observed a handful of times. This sequence joins TRBV11-2 and TRBJ2-5; D might be TRBD1 (6 bases). In germline, CDR1 is SGHAT, CDR2 FQNNGV. V was shortened by 0 bases and J by 1 base, with 15 bases between the two germline ends. The CDR3 length is 17 residues. The CDR3, as DNA: TGTGCCAGCAGCTTAGAACTCCTTACAGGGCTCCAAGAGACCCAGTACTTC. Protein sequence: CASSLELLTGLQETQYF.

This clonotype has a handful of counts. The V call is TRBV6-5, the J call TRBJ1-4; D ambiguous. The CDR3 sequence is 14 residues long. CDR1 and CDR2 from the germline V gene are MNHEY and SVGAGI. The V end lost 3 bases, the J end lost 4 bases, and 9 bases lay between the germline ends. CDR3 in DNA: TGTGCCAGCAGTTATTGGTTGATTAATGAAAAACTGTTTTTT. This encodes CASSYWLINEKLFF.